The source of this T cell receptor beta chain is a study of human T cells and chemical hapten exposure. As for the study in general: Patients, chiefly female, had alopecia areata, totalis or universalis.

Time point in this sample: patch test 1, 2 weeks after DPC sensitization. Indicated treatment: therapeutic diphenylcyclopropenone sensitization with weekly scalp DPC. Donors, patients with alopecia ranging from 18 to 70 years old and judged suitable for DPC, provided samples. Unfractionated whole blood was the source of the extracted total RNA. Deletions cut 4 bases from V and 2 bases from J, with 8 bases between. The CDR3 extends over 12 amino acids. Germline V gives CDR1 SQVTM, CDR2 ANQGSEA. Unique molecular identifiers were affixed to discrete cDNA molecules within the library. TCRdb called the RACE reads again in MiXCR, with one record for every CDR3 protein. The sample consists of fewer than 100,000 distinct CDR3 sequences, approximately 12% of them appearing once.

This chain links TRBV29-1 with TRBJ2-5; D call uncertain. Sequences were derived from whole blood, sampled in connection with sensitization to the hapten diphenylcyclopropenone (DPC). The clonotype originates from an older woman with alopecia areata. Some clones in this sample may be carry-over from other donors' samples. The DNA of the CDR3 is TGCAGCGTTGTTCCGAGGCAAGAGACCCAGTACTTC. This gives the protein CSVVPRQETQYF. The full variable domain, completed using reference TRBV29-1 and TRBJ2-5, is SAVISQKPSRDICQRGTSLTIQCQVDSQVTMMFWYRQQPGQSLTLIATANQGSEATYESGFVIDKFPISRPNLTFSTLTVSNMSPEDSSIYLCSVVPRQETQYFGPGTRLLVL.